The rows below give T cell receptor beta chains drawn from one sample of a study of blood T cell repertoires in COVID-19. The data were produced by immunoSEQ multiplex PCR, yet TCRdb's version contains in-frame clones alone and is incomplete. There are a few hundred thousand clones in the sample; 85% to 90% occur only once, and 1.2% lies in the top ten. Sample: PBMCs or T cells enriched from blood (not recorded which). The receptors stem from a woman under 30 who had recovered from COVID-19. CDR3s include the opening cysteine and the closing phenylalanine or tryptophan. A D gene is named only where the DNA matches it firmly. Rows give clone size only sometimes, using once, few, many, or a class for an expanded clone.

CDR3 protein: CASSGDSRTHEQYF
CDR3 DNA: TGTGCCAGCAGCGGCGACAGCCGAACACACGAGCAGTACTTC
clone size: NA
D gene: NA
J gene: TRBJ2-7
V gene: TRBV9

CDR3 protein: CASSSGRDRDYQPQHF
CDR3 DNA: TGTGCCAGCAGTTCCGGGCGGGACAGGGATTATCAGCCCCAGCATTTT
clone size: NA
D gene: TRBD1
J gene: TRBJ1-5
V gene: TRBV27

CDR3 protein: CASSITSGGAYEQYF
CDR3 DNA: TGTGCCAGTAGCATAACTAGCGGGGGGGCCTACGAGCAGTACTTC
clone size: NA
D gene: TRBD2
J gene: TRBJ2-7
V gene: TRBV19

CDR3 protein: CASSSPGTSGGGPTDTQYF
CDR3 DNA: TGTGCCAGCAGCTCCCCCGGGACTAGCGGGGGAGGGCCCACAGATACGCAGTATTTT
clone size: NA
D gene: TRBD2
J gene: TRBJ2-3
V gene: TRBV7-9

CDR3 protein: CATRGGGTSILEQYF
CDR3 DNA: TGTGCCACCAGAGGAGGGGGGACTAGCATTCTCGAGCAGTACTTC
clone size: NA
D gene: TRBD2
J gene: TRBJ2-7
V gene: TRBV15

CDR3 protein: CASSFERWTDTQYF
CDR3 DNA: TGTGCCAGCAGCTTCGAGCGGTGGACAGATACGCAGTATTTT
clone size: NA
D gene: NA
J gene: TRBJ2-3
V gene: TRBV7-8

CDR3 protein: CASSQAGTTYNSPLHF
CDR3 DNA: TGTGCCAGCAGCCAGGCCGGGACAACCTATAATTCACCCCTCCACTTT
clone size: NA
D gene: NA
J gene: TRBJ1-6
V gene: TRBV3-1/TRBV3-2

CDR3 protein: CASSHRLAGGRDTQYF
CDR3 DNA: TGCGCCAGCAGCCATAGACTAGCGGGGGGCAGAGATACGCAGTATTTT
clone size: once
D gene: TRBD2
J gene: TRBJ2-3
V gene: TRBV5-1

CDR3 protein: CASSKGASTNEKLFF
CDR3 DNA: TGCGCCAGCAGCAAAGGGGCCAGCACTAATGAAAAACTGTTTTTT
clone size: NA
D gene: NA
J gene: TRBJ1-4
V gene: TRBV5-1

CDR3 protein: CASSYPSGGGEAFF
CDR3 DNA: TGTGCCAGCAGCTATCCCTCGGGGGGGGGAGAAGCTTTCTTT
clone size: NA
D gene: NA
J gene: TRBJ1-1
V gene: TRBV5-4

CDR3 protein: CAISDPQANELEDEQFF
CDR3 DNA: TGTGCCATCAGTGACCCGCAAGCGAATGAATTGGAGGATGAGCAGTTCTTC
clone size: NA
D gene: NA
J gene: TRBJ2-1
V gene: TRBV10-3

CDR3 protein: CASSLAQGAAGELFF
CDR3 DNA: TGTGCCAGCAGCTTAGCCCAGGGGGCGGCAGGGGAGCTGTTTTTT
clone size: NA
D gene: TRBD1
J gene: TRBJ2-2
V gene: TRBV7-2

CDR3 protein: CASSPGNQPQHF
CDR3 DNA: TGTGCCAGCTCACCCGGCAATCAGCCCCAGCATTTT
clone size: few
D gene: NA
J gene: TRBJ1-5
V gene: TRBV18

CDR3 protein: CASSQDRVEKLFF
CDR3 DNA: TGCGCCAGCAGCCAGGACAGGGTTGAAAAACTGTTTTTT
clone size: NA
D gene: TRBD1
J gene: TRBJ1-4
V gene: TRBV5-1

CDR3 protein: CATSRDLSLSGANVLTF
CDR3 DNA: TGTGCCACCAGCAGAGATCTTAGTCTCTCTGGGGCCAACGTCCTGACTTTC
clone size: NA
D gene: NA
J gene: TRBJ2-6
V gene: TRBV15

CDR3 protein: CASSVGGRSKDYGYTF
CDR3 DNA: TGTGCCAGCAGCGTAGGAGGTCGCAGTAAGGACTATGGCTACACCTTC
clone size: NA
D gene: NA
J gene: TRBJ1-2
V gene: TRBV9